The text below deals with one T cell receptor beta chain. The antigen it recognizes is unknown. Base qualities are missing; no much larger clone stands one base away. The data stem from a study of beta chain features in type 1 diabetes (dated by TCRdb to about 2018). In terms of the full investigation: No differences in mean age, gender distribution, total cell number or subset yield were found between patients and healthy donors. Regulatory and stem cell-like memory subsets were obtained from only 8 patients and about 8 healthy donors, while naive and central memory subsets were obtained from all 28 donors. A total of over 90,000,000 sorted cells were examined across all samples, and a strong correlation was observed between cell number per subset and RNA yield. In the study, TCRB repertoires of sorted circulating CD4+ T cell subsets from recently diagnosed type 1 diabetes patients were compared with those of matched healthy donors. Overall study outcomes, separate from this receptor: PCR may preferentially amplify shorter templates, but because patient and control samples were amplified and corrected together, any resulting skew would affect both groups equally. Fewer insertions and more nucleotide deletions at VDJ recombination sites were observed in patients with type 1 diabetes, implying thymic rearrangement abnormalities. Because the HLA sub-analyses included only small numbers of individuals, any influence of HLA type on TCRB rearrangement was left unresolved. The naive, central memory and regulatory TCRB repertoires appeared to resemble one another more closely among patients than among healthy donors. Because cDNA rather than genomic DNA was sequenced, highly expressing activated cells could have been over-represented, although no difference in activation and CD3 levels was found between groups. In all four CD4+ subsets, TCRB CDR3 length was moderately but significantly shorter in type 1 diabetes patients.

Each donor gave one peripheral blood draw, roughly 0.12 L on average, collected into heparinised tubes. A BD FACSAria II was used to sort naive, central memory, regulatory and stem cell-like memory CD4+ T cells with a panel that included CD45RO, CCR7, CD25, CD127, CD95 and CD27. A purity above 95% was achieved for all sorted populations. PBMCs were separated immediately by Lymphoprep density gradient centrifugation and were stained directly, without being cultured. So that batch effects would be minimized, each experiment stained and sorted samples in pairs, pairing one healthy donor with one patient. For CDR1 and CDR2, the germline V gene lists MGHDK and SYGVNS. The V and J ends are trimmed by 3 bases and 0 bases, leaving 16 bases between them. The CDR3 numbers 17 residues from cysteine through phenylalanine. The DNA shown is the 51-base CDR3, in frame from base 1. The High Capacity cDNA Reverse Transcription Kit was used to reverse transcribe all of the isolated RNA, meaning that expressed TCRB transcripts were what got sequenced. Deep immunoSEQ sequencing was applied to naive, central memory and regulatory T cell samples, giving an average of about 3.8 million total reads per sample. Sorted cells were lysed in RLT buffer and RNA was extracted with DNase-treated RNeasy Micro or Mini kits, depending on cell number. Each cell subset was processed separately to prevent cross-contamination, with patient and healthy donor samples processed together. TCRB sequences were amplified from cDNA with the immunoSEQ multiplex PCR, producing 87-bp fragments spanning the CDR3 region. Sequencing of the amplicons was done on the Illumina HiSeq platform. Concerning the study's data processing: Synthetic template baselines were used to correct PCR bias computationally, reads within Hamming distance 2 were collapsed together, and singletons that could not be merged were discarded. Reads were aligned to IMGT to assign V, D and J genes, CDR3 length, and insertions or deletions at six rearrangement sites. Clonotype counts were normalized to sorted cell number within each subset before computing true diversity and Gini coefficients with the tcR R package. The overlap coefficient, calculated on TCRB nucleotide sequences, was used to quantify repertoire sharing. In its TCRdb copy, this immuneACCESS table keeps in-frame sequences only and misses some clones. Where compared with another copy, unresolved V genes explain less than half of these, and the others have no known cause. V and J calls and clone size are those listed in that table; D and trimming were worked out from the DNA. For this sample the table gives more than 95,000 clones, of which 15% to 20% were detected only once. The ten largest make up around 2.6% of the sample.

Material for sequencing was central memory CD4+ T cells from blood. The TCR sequence derives from a man in his late teens or twenties with type 1 diabetes. The chain uses TRBV25-1 and TRBJ2-3; D gene: possibly TRBD2, on 6 matching bases. The sequenced DNA: TGTGCCAGCAGTGAGGATTTTGGAGGGATAAGCACAGATACGCAGTATTTT. Its amino acids are CASSEDFGGISTDTQYF.